The 26 T cell receptor beta chains reported below all come from one sample, sequenced in a study of T cell responses to AZD1222 COVID-19 vaccine. The assay was immunoSEQ multiplex PCR, and TCRdb's table has in-frame clones only and misses some. The sample has tens of thousands of clones; 80% to 95% are singletons. The sequenced sample was peripheral blood, obtained 28 days after the second AZD1222 dose. All receptors derive from an adult who received the AZD1222 COVID-19 vaccine.

The rearrangement uses TRBV6-5 and TRBJ2-7; D gene unclear. Per germline, CDR1 MNHEY and CDR2 SVGAGI. The CDR3 covers 15 residues. V was pared by 5 bases and J by 9 bases, with 23 bases between. The CDR3 sequence: CASSPGWGKSIGQYF. The DNA of the CDR3 is TGTGCCAGCAGTCCCGGGTGGGGAAAGAGCATCGGGCAGTACTTC.

Only one count was recorded for this clone. J is TRBJ2-7 and V is TRBV14; D is perhaps TRBD1 (5 bases). Looked up from germline, CDR1 is SGHDN and CDR2 is FVKESK. This CDR3 region has 16 residues. Deletions cut 0 bases from V and 3 bases from J, with 15 bases between. Here the CDR3 reads CASSQDEATELYEQYF. CDR3 DNA sequence: TGTGCCAGCAGCCAAGACGAGGCGACAGAGCTCTACGAGCAGTACTTC.

The chain recombines TRBV5-1 with TRBJ1-4; D might be TRBD1 (6 bases). CDR1 is SGHRS and CDR2 is YFSETQ in the germline V gene. The V gene lost 6 bases and the J gene lost 3 bases, with 12 bases spanning the gap. This CDR3 contains 14 residues. The CDR3 is CASTSDSPNEKLFF. CDR3 DNA sequence: TGCGCCAGCACCTCGGACAGCCCTAATGAAAAACTGTTTTTT.

The chain is built from TRBV18 and TRBJ1-6, with 7 bases lining up with TRBD1. V was pared by 3 bases and J by 4 bases, with 6 bases of the junction left unmatched. The CDR3 is made up of 16 amino acids. The germline V gene encodes CDR1 KGHSH and CDR2 LQKENI. CDR3: CASSPPGQNYNSPLHF. CDR3 DNA: TGTGCCAGCTCACCGCCGGGACAGAATTATAATTCACCCCTCCACTTT.

The rearrangement links TRBV3-1 (or the pseudogene TRBV3-2) to TRBJ2-2; D may match TRBD1 or TRBD2 (5 bases each). CDR1 and CDR2 from the germline V gene are LGHDT and YNNKEL (reference sequence). Trimming shortened V by 4 bases and J by 0 bases, and 12 bases separated the two germline ends. The CDR3 runs 16 residues. The CDR3 coding sequence is TGTGCCAGCAGCCCCCGGGGCGAAACGAACACCGGGGAGCTGTTTTTT. It translates to CASSPRGETNTGELFF.

The CDR3 sequence is CASSISGFREKANYGYTF. Written as DNA, the CDR3 is TGTGCCAGTAGTATCTCCGGGTTTCGGGAGAAAGCTAACTATGGCTACACCTTC. The rearrangement uses TRBV19 and TRBJ1-2; D gene uncertain. The CDR3 is 18 amino acids. Trimming left V 3 bases short and J 0 bases short, with 20 bases between. Germline V gives CDR1 LNHDA, CDR2 SQIVND (reference sequence).

This chain uses TRBV7-2 with TRBJ2-1; TRBD1 matches 7 bases. V gave up 1 base and J gave up 8 bases; unmatched junction bases: 11. The CDR3 is 16 amino acids. CDR1 and CDR2 (germline): SGHTA, FQGNSA. The DNA for the CDR3 is TGTGCCAGCAGCTTAGGCCCACTCGAGACAGGGTATGAGCAGTTCTTC. Translating it yields CASSLGPLETGYEQFF. The whole variable domain, filled in from reference TRBV7-2 and TRBJ2-1, reads GAGVSQSPSNKVTEKGKDVELRCDPISGHTALYWYRQSLGQGLEFLIYFQGNSAPDKSGLPSDRFSAERTGGSVSTLTIQRTQQEDSAVYLCASSLGPLETGYEQFFGPGTRLTVL.

The rearrangement uses TRBV6-5 and TRBJ1-2; 9 bases are a match to TRBD1. This CDR3 contains 15 residues. Trimming took 7 bases from V and 7 from J; bases not matched to a gene: 13. The germline gives CDR1 MNHEY, CDR2 SVGAGI. The CDR3: CASTISAGTGFGYTF. CDR3 coding DNA: TGTGCCAGCACTATCAGCGCCGGGACAGGGTTTGGCTACACCTTC.

This clone was recorded once. CDR3 residues: CASSVFGTASNQPQHF. CDR3 coding DNA: TGTGCCAGCAGTGTGTTCGGGACAGCTAGCAATCAGCCCCAGCATTTT. The genes are TRBV2 and TRBJ1-5; 7 positions match TRBD1. Germline V CDR1 and CDR2: SNHLY, FYNNEI. This CDR3 region has 16 residues. The J segment lost 0 bases and the V segment lost 4 bases, leaving 6 bases of the junction unmatched.

This clone came up once. V gene TRBV27 combines with J gene TRBJ1-6; no firm D call. Per the germline V gene, CDR1 is MNHEY and CDR2 is SMNVEV (reference sequence). V shed 5 bases and J shed 0 bases, with 2 bases lying between them. The CDR3 totals 13 residues. CDR3 amino acids: CASSSSYNSPLHF. The DNA of the CDR3 is TGTGCCAGCAGTAGCTCCTATAATTCACCCCTCCACTTT.

This chain links TRBV6-2 or TRBV6-3 with TRBJ2-7; 7 bases map to TRBD1. CDR3 length: 15 residues. Looked up from germline, CDR1 is MNHEY and CDR2 is SVGEGT. J lost 4 bases, V lost 4 bases, and 10 bases had no gene match. The CDR3 region has the DNA TGTGCCAGCAGTTCGCCCTCTGACAGGGCTTACGAGCAGTACTTC. As protein: CASSSPSDRAYEQYF.

J is TRBJ2-7 and V is TRBV6-5; tentative D call: TRBD1 (6 bases). The CDR3 has 14 residues. V was trimmed by 7 bases and J by 2 bases, leaving 15 bases between them. The germline V gene encodes CDR1 MNHEY and CDR2 SVGAGI. Written as DNA, the CDR3 is TGTGCCAGCACTAGACAGGTCGGAGCCTACGAGCAGTACTTC. Translating gives CASTRQVGAYEQYF.

V usage is TRBV6-5 and J usage is TRBJ2-7; D not certain. CDR3 length: 13 residues. Germline V CDR1 and CDR2: MNHEY, SVGAGI. Trimming cost V 2 bases and J 1 base, with 6 bases left between them. CDR3 in amino acids: CASSYPGSYEQYF. CDR3 nucleotide sequence: TGTGCCAGCAGTTACCCAGGATCCTACGAGCAGTACTTC.

The rearrangement joins TRBV6-5 to TRBJ1-2, with D possibly being TRBD1 (6 bases). The CDR3 is made up of 15 amino acids. Between the trimmed V and J ends, which lost 7 bases and 6 bases, there was a span of 21 bases. Germline CDR1 and CDR2: MNHEY and SVGAGI. The chain's CDR3 is CASIPGPRGPDGYTF. The CDR3 bases are TGTGCCAGCATCCCTGGGCCACGGGGGCCTGATGGCTACACCTTC.

V gene TRBV27 combines with J gene TRBJ1-2; 8 bases line up with TRBD1. Germline trimming cut 4 bases from V and 4 bases from J; bases unmatched to any gene: 5. This CDR3 comprises 14 residues. From germline, CDR1 is MNHEY and CDR2 SMNVEV (reference sequence). The CDR3 is CASSSQGGVYGYTF. Written as DNA, the CDR3 is TGTGCCAGCAGTTCACAGGGGGGGGTCTATGGCTACACCTTC.

V is TRBV6-5 and J is TRBJ2-3; perhaps TRBD2 as D (6 bases). Trimming stripped 6 bases from V and 2 bases from J, with 9 bases between. There are 13 residues in the CDR3. From germline, CDR1 is MNHEY and CDR2 SVGAGI. This CDR3 reads CASSREPTDTQYF. In DNA, the CDR3 is TGTGCCAGCAGCCGGGAGCCCACAGATACGCAGTATTTT.

The rearrangement links TRBV3-1 (or the pseudogene TRBV3-2) to TRBJ1-1; D might be TRBD1 (6 bases). Germline-derived CDR1 and CDR2 are LGHDT and YNNKEL (reference sequence). V shed 4 bases and J shed 2 bases, with 14 bases lying between them. The CDR3 runs to 15 residues. CDR3 nucleotides: TGTGCCAGCAGCCCAGGGTCGACAGGAAACACTGAAGCTTTCTTT. It translates to CASSPGSTGNTEAFF.

The chain uses TRBV28 and TRBJ2-7, with 9 positions matching TRBD2. J gave up 1 base and V 5 bases, and 12 bases lay outside the gene matches. CDR3 length: 17 amino acids. Germline V gene sequence: CDR1 MDHEN, CDR2 SYDVKM. The CDR3 spells CASSHQGRGLASYEQYF. For the CDR3, the DNA is TGTGCCAGCAGTCACCAGGGAAGGGGACTAGCTTCCTACGAGCAGTACTTC.

The rearrangement uses TRBV19 and TRBJ1-1; 10 bases align to TRBD1. The CDR3 contains 18 residues. Trimming took 6 bases from V and 4 from J; bases not matched to a gene: 17. Germline CDR1 reads LNHDA; CDR2 reads SQIVND (reference sequence). The CDR3 protein is CASSQSTSGTGEITEAFF. In DNA, the CDR3 is TGTGCCAGTAGCCAAAGCACCTCCGGGACAGGGGAAATCACTGAAGCTTTCTTT.

This clone was seen only once. V is TRBV3-1 (or the pseudogene TRBV3-2) and J is TRBJ2-7; D is uncertain. Germline V gene lookup returns CDR1 LGHDT and CDR2 YNNKEL (reference sequence). The CDR3 contains 14 residues. The germline V and J ends were trimmed by 1 base and 4 bases, with 11 bases remaining between them. The CDR3 bases are TGTGCCAGCAGCCAAGGATTGGGTGTATACGAGCAGTACTTC. Residues: CASSQGLGVYEQYF.

This chain links TRBV5-6 with TRBJ1-1, with D perhaps matching TRBD1 (6 bases). Germline assignment: CDR1 SGHDT and CDR2 YYEEEE. V shed 6 bases and J shed 3 bases, with 15 bases lying between them. CDR3 length equals 14 residues. In DNA, the CDR3 is TGTGCCAGCACCGAACAGGGTCGGGACACTGAAGCTTTCTTT. Protein: CASTEQGRDTEAFF.

This clone is a singleton in its sample. The rearrangement uses TRBV28 and TRBJ1-4; D remains unclear. V lost 4 bases and J lost 8, with 8 bases in between. This CDR3 comprises 12 residues. The germline V gene encodes CDR1 MDHEN and CDR2 SYDVKM. CDR3 region: CASSSRLEKLFF. CDR3 nucleotides: TGTGCCAGCAGTTCCCGTCTGGAAAAACTGTTTTTT.

The chain recombines TRBV15 with TRBJ2-7, with 10 nucleotides matching TRBD1. This CDR3 contains 15 residues. Germline trimming cut 1 base from V and 5 bases from J; bases unmatched to any gene: 5. Per the germline V gene, CDR1 is LNHNV and CDR2 is YYDKDF (reference sequence). The DNA of the CDR3 is TGTGCCACCAGCAGAGCCGGGACAGGGGATCACGAGCAGTACTTC. This encodes CATSRAGTGDHEQYF. Variable domain in full (rest from reference TRBV15 and TRBJ2-7): DAMVIQNPRYQVTQFGKPVTLSCSQTLNHNVMYWYQQKSSQAPKLLFHYYDKDFNNEADTPDNFQSRRPNTSFCFLDIRSPGLGDTAMYLCATSRAGTGDHEQYFGPGTRLTVT.

J is TRBJ1-1 and V is TRBV29-1; D is uncertain. Looked up from germline, CDR1 is SQVTM and CDR2 is ANQGSEA. V lost 4 bases and J lost 3, with 15 bases in between. CDR3 length: 14 residues. The CDR3 DNA sequence: TGCAGCGTTGCGAGGGCTGCGGCGGACACTGAAGCTTTCTTT. Amino acid sequence: CSVARAAADTEAFF.

This clone has just a few counts. The gene calls are TRBV28 and TRBJ2-2; D uncertain. Germline assignment: CDR1 MDHEN and CDR2 SYDVKM. The CDR3 has 17 amino acids. Trimming took off 6 bases at V and 3 bases at J, with 20 bases between the two ends. This CDR3 is CASRTQLINSYTGELFF. CDR3 nucleotides: TGTGCCAGCAGAACCCAACTCATTAACAGTTACACCGGGGAGCTGTTTTTT.

J is TRBJ1-2 and V is TRBV6-5, with 8 nucleotides matching TRBD1. V lost 3 bases and J lost 7; bases outside the gene matches: 7. The CDR3 is made up of 14 amino acids. Germline V gene lookup returns CDR1 MNHEY and CDR2 SVGAGI. CDR3 protein: CASSYSRTGFGYTF. DNA of the CDR3: TGTGCCAGCAGTTATTCTAGGACAGGGTTTGGCTACACCTTC.